This passage covers 20 T cell receptor beta chains from one sample sequenced in a study of shared clonotypes between healthy human individuals. Clones were read by immunoSEQ multiplex PCR, and TCRdb kept only the in-frame ones, dropping some. The table has millions of clones, around nine tenths seen once. The sample consisted of naive CD4+ T cells sorted from blood. As for subset: CD45RA+ positively selected. These receptors all come from a young man in good health.

The CDR3 is CASSLAGTSYNEQFF. The DNA of the CDR3 is TGTGCCAGCAGTCTCGCCGGGACTAGCTACAATGAGCAGTTCTTC. The V gene is TRBV28, the J gene TRBJ2-1, with 8 bases fitting TRBD2. Germline loops: CDR1 MDHEN, CDR2 SYDVKM. After removal of 5 bases from V and 3 bases from J, the junction contained 6 bases not matched to a gene. The CDR3 loop spans 15 amino acids.

About this clone: Different DNA sequences within this sample yield the same CDR3. This chain joins TRBV30 and TRBJ1-1; D remains ambiguous. With 0 bases removed from V and 1 base from J, the gap between germline ends came to 6 bases. The CDR3 has 13 residues. Germline V gene sequence: CDR1 GTSNPN, CDR2 SVGIG (reference sequence). The DNA of the CDR3 is TGTGCCTGGAGTGTGGTGCAGAACACTGAAGCTTTCTTT. Its translation: CAWSVVQNTEAFF.

The genes are TRBV30 and TRBJ1-6; maybe TRBD1 (6 bases). The germline V and J ends were trimmed by 0 bases and 8 bases, with 23 bases remaining between them. The CDR3 sequence is 18 residues long. Germline V gene data show CDR1 as GTSNPN and CDR2 as SVGIG (reference sequence). The CDR3 DNA follows: TGTGCCTGGAGTGTAACCCTCTTAACAGGGCCGAGGGATTCACCCCTCCACTTT. Its translation is CAWSVTLLTGPRDSPLHF.

V usage is TRBV5-1 and J usage is TRBJ2-7, with D perhaps matching TRBD1 (5 bases). V lost 2 bases and J lost 4, with 10 bases in between. Per germline, CDR1 SGHRS and CDR2 YFSETQ. The CDR3 is made up of 13 amino acids. CDR3: CASSFAQAYEQYF. CDR3 nucleotides: TGCGCCAGCAGCTTTGCACAGGCGTACGAGCAGTACTTC.

The chain links TRBV10-2 to TRBJ1-1, with a possible D match to TRBD1 (6 bases). Germline assignment: CDR1 WSHSY and CDR2 SAAADI. The length of the CDR3 is 14 residues. V shed 2 bases and J shed 12 bases, with 19 bases lying between them. This CDR3 reads CASSEGGAGTRPFF. The CDR3 region has the DNA TGCGCCAGCAGTGAGGGGGGGGCAGGGACCAGACCTTTCTTT.

The chain has TRBV19 and TRBJ1-5, with D possibly matching TRBD1 (5 bases). Germline V lookup: CDR1 LNHDA, CDR2 SQIVND (reference sequence). The CDR3 sequence is 15 residues long. The V end lost 3 bases, the J end lost 1 base, and 10 bases lay between the germline ends. In DNA form, the CDR3 reads TGTGCCAGTAGTATCCCCAGGGAGAGCAATCAGCCCCAGCATTTT. Its protein is CASSIPRESNQPQHF. Filled out from reference TRBV19 and TRBJ1-5, the complete variable domain reads DGGITQSPKYLFRKEGQNVTLSCEQNLNHDAMYWYRQDPGQGLRLIYYSQIVNDFQKGDIAEGYSVSREKKESFPLTVTSAQKNPTAFYLCASSIPRESNQPQHFGDGTRLSIL.

The chain combines TRBV27 with TRBJ2-1, with a possible D match to TRBD2 (5 bases). CDR3 length: 15 residues. V lost 6 bases, J lost 6 bases, and 18 bases lay in between. Germline V gene sequence: CDR1 MNHEY, CDR2 SMNVEV (reference sequence). The CDR3 DNA reads TGTGCCAGCAGGCTCCAAGAGGCGGCGGGCAATGAGCAGTTCTTC. This sequence encodes CASRLQEAAGNEQFF.

J is TRBJ2-5 and V is TRBV12-2. TRBV12-2 is a documented pseudogene. This CDR3 has 19 residues. CDR3 region: CASRLAPGARLGKRETQYF. Written as DNA, the CDR3 is TGTGCAAGTCGCTTAGCCCCAGGGGCTCGACTAGGGAAGAGAGAGACCCAGTACTTC.

The rearrangement joins TRBV7-2 to TRBJ1-4; D not resolved. Germline lookup yields CDR1 SGHTA and CDR2 FQGNSA. This CDR3 has 15 residues. Trimming cost V 2 bases and J 3 bases, with 10 bases left between them. Here the CDR3 reads CASSLKPSANEKLFF. The CDR3 DNA sequence: TGTGCCAGCAGCTTAAAACCTTCCGCTAATGAAAAACTGTTTTTT.

V gene TRBV5-1 combines with J gene TRBJ2-1; possible D gene TRBD2, 6 bases. Trimming left V 0 bases short and J 6 bases short, with 16 bases between. The CDR3 spans 16 residues. CDR1 is SGHRS and CDR2 is YFSETQ in the germline V gene. DNA for the CDR3: TGCGCCAGCAGCTTGGTAACGGGGGTTGAAGGCAATGAGCAGTTCTTC. This codes for CASSLVTGVEGNEQFF.

This clone showed up just once. The V call is TRBV10-3, the J call TRBJ1-3; unclear D gene. V lost 10 bases to trimming and J lost 1 base, with 17 bases between them. The germline CDR1 and CDR2 sequences are ENHRY and SYGVKD. The length of the CDR3 is 15 residues. The CDR3 sequence is CATREMSSSGNTIYF. CDR3 sequence (DNA): TGTGCCACCCGAGAAATGTCATCATCTGGAAACACCATATATTTT.

J is TRBJ2-2 and V is TRBV10-1; D gene unclear. With 3 bases removed from V and 4 bases from J, the gap between germline ends came to 15 bases. Germline CDR1 reads WNHNN; CDR2 reads SYGVQD (reference sequence). The CDR3 runs to 16 residues. The CDR3 loop is CASSDRAQRGTGELFF. The CDR3 DNA sequence: TGCGCCAGCAGTGACCGGGCCCAAAGAGGCACCGGGGAGCTGTTTTTT.

The rearrangement joins TRBV5-4 to TRBJ2-1; 7 bases agree with TRBD2. The CDR3 runs to 15 residues. CDR1 is SGHNT, CDR2 YYREEE, per germline (reference sequence). V lost 2 bases, J lost 9 bases, and 11 bases stayed unmatched. The CDR3 loop reads CASSFEWGGPGEQFF. DNA for the CDR3: TGTGCCAGCAGCTTCGAGTGGGGGGGACCGGGTGAGCAGTTCTTC.

The chain is built from TRBV11-2 and TRBJ2-5, with TRBD1 as a possible D gene (5 bases). Germline assignment: CDR1 SGHAT and CDR2 FQNNGV. The CDR3 loop spans 16 amino acids. The ends were cut back, 0 bases at V and 0 bases at J, with 11 bases in the middle. The CDR3 bases are TGTGCCAGCAGCTTAGAAAAGACAGTGTACCAAGAGACCCAGTACTTC. Translating gives CASSLEKTVYQETQYF.

This clone appeared once. An end of the junction does not agree with germline; a read error may underlie this. The V gene is TRBV7-7, the J gene TRBJ1-3; D ambiguous. The length of the CDR3 is 11 residues. The V gene's germline CDR1 is SSHAT and CDR2 FNYEAQ (reference sequence). In nucleotides, the CDR3 is TGTGCTAGCAGCTGCTTTGGCCCCATATATTTT. Translating gives CASSCFGPIYF.

This chain connects TRBV30 to TRBJ1-2, with a tentative D call TRBD1 (6 bases). V lost 3 bases, J lost 6 bases, and 26 bases lay in between. Germline V gives CDR1 GTSNPN, CDR2 SVGIG (reference sequence). CDR3 size: 17 residues. The CDR3 DNA is TGTGCCTGGAGGGGACCCGGGACATACTCGAATCATCATGGCTACACCTTC. This sequence encodes CAWRGPGTYSNHHGYTF.

The chain carries TRBV6-1 and TRBJ1-6; 9 nucleotides agree with TRBD1. CDR3 size: 15 residues. Germline CDR1 reads MNHNS; CDR2 reads SASEGT. V trimming: 2 bases; J trimming: 7 bases; junction bases outside the gene matches: 3. This CDR3 reads CASSERTGANSPLHF. CDR3 DNA: TGTGCCAGCAGTGAACGGACAGGGGCAAATTCACCCCTCCACTTT.

This clone was found once. The chain is built from TRBV19 and TRBJ2-1; D unclear. Trimming cost V 4 bases and J 2 bases, with 6 bases left between them. The CDR3 is 13 residues long. Germline V lookup: CDR1 LNHDA, CDR2 SQIVND (reference sequence). CDR3 in amino acids: CASSTATYNEQFF. The CDR3 nucleotides read TGTGCCAGTAGTACCGCCACCTACAATGAGCAGTTCTTC.

This clone was seen only once. Other DNA sequences in this sample translate to the same CDR3. V is TRBV5-1 and J is TRBJ1-2; unclear D gene. The germline gives CDR1 SGHRS, CDR2 YFSETQ. The CDR3 contains 15 residues. Trimming took off 0 bases at V and 0 bases at J, with 9 bases between the two ends. The CDR3 protein is CASSLEAGANYGYTF. In nucleotides, the CDR3 is TGCGCCAGCAGCTTGGAAGCGGGAGCTAACTATGGCTACACCTTC.

This chain uses TRBV19 with TRBJ2-7; tentative D call: TRBD2 (6 bases). V was trimmed by 4 bases and J by 0 bases, leaving 13 bases between them. Looked up from germline, CDR1 is LNHDA and CDR2 is SQIVND (reference sequence). The CDR3 is 15 amino acids. CDR3 in DNA: TGTGCCAGTAGTACCTCGGGACTTAACTCCTACGAGCAGTACTTC. Translated: CASSTSGLNSYEQYF.